This T cell receptor (beta chain) was retrieved from a study of T cells in localized non-small cell lung cancer. Per the germline V gene, CDR1 is MDHEN and CDR2 is SYDVKM. J was trimmed by 4 bases and V by 5 bases; bases with no gene match: 10. This CDR3 has 15 amino acids. Study-wide findings and caveats: There was higher T cell clonality in uninvolved adjacent lung than in tumor, and it was highest there. It remains possible that heterogeneity exists, since only one tumor region was sequenced. Elevated circulating T cell density in blood was associated with longer overall survival.

This clone has just one count. What it recognizes is unknown. Only in-frame clones appear in the TCRdb table, and some are missing; sequencing was by immunoSEQ multiplex PCR. Counted here are over 30,000 clones, about nine tenths occurring once; the ten biggest clones make up roughly 4.5%. The receptor was derived from a man aged 40-75 years with stage I lung adenocarcinoma. The chain links TRBV28 to TRBJ1-2; 7 bases are a match to TRBD1. The specimen was peripheral blood, collected before any cancer treatment. The CDR3 region is CASSTLGGSGYGYTF. For the CDR3, the DNA is TGTGCCAGCAGTACTCTAGGGGGCTCAGGCTATGGCTACACCTTC.